This TCR beta chain was found in a study of blood T cell repertoires in COVID-19. Overall study: Samples taken during acute and convalescent COVID-19 were collected in the United States, Italy and Spain.

The method was immunoSEQ multiplex PCR; TCRdb's version includes in-frame clones alone and lacks a portion of them. The repertoire consists of approximately 160,000 clones, with roughly four fifths occurring once and the leading ten covering roughly 8%. V lost 3 bases to trimming and J lost 8 bases; unmatched junction nucleotides: 5. Germline V gene sequence: CDR1 MNHNS, CDR2 SASEGT. This CDR3 region has 14 residues. The sequenced material came from peripheral blood. The chain carries TRBV6-1 and TRBJ1-4; 8 bases are a match to TRBD1. The receptor was isolated from a man between 40 and 49 years old who had recovered from COVID-19. The CDR3 spells CASSDRGRGEKLFF. CDR3 nucleotides: TGTGCCAGCAGTGACAGGGGGCGCGGGGAAAAACTGTTTTTT.